This T cell receptor beta chain was sequenced for a study of blood T cell repertoires in COVID-19. CDR1 is MDHEN, CDR2 SYDVKM, per germline. V lost 5 bases and J lost 7, with 17 bases in between. The CDR3 covers 14 residues. Assay used: immunoSEQ multiplex PCR; TCRdb lists only in-frame clones, some missing. The sample gives fewer than 250,000 clones, 84% of which show up once; about 11% is in the top ten. The chain joins TRBV28 to TRBJ1-2; D may be TRBD1 (5 bases). This receptor was obtained from a woman of 80 years or more with COVID-19, enrolled during active disease. The sample was peripheral blood. Here the CDR3 DNA reads TGTGCCAGCAGTAATCAGGGTTTGGGCGCTGGCTACACCTTC. It yields the protein CASSNQGLGAGYTF.